These 21 T cell receptor beta chains share one sample of origin, sequenced in a study of blood T cell repertoires in COVID-19. Only in-frame clones appear in the TCRdb table, and some are missing; sequencing was by immunoSEQ multiplex PCR. The sample records a few hundred thousand clones, about nine tenths being singletons. The sample taken for sequencing was PBMCs or T cells enriched from blood (not recorded which). These TCRs come from a woman in her fifties or sixties who had been exposed to COVID-19.

J is TRBJ1-4 and V is TRBV18; TRBD1 aligns across 8 bases. The germline V gene has CDR1 KGHSH and CDR2 LQKENI. The CDR3 contains 15 residues. The junction had 5 bases not matched to a gene; V was cut back by 3 bases and J by 5 bases. In DNA, the CDR3 is TGTGCCAGCTCACCTCAGGGGGCTTCCAATGAAAAACTGTTTTTT. Amino acids: CASSPQGASNEKLFF. Using reference TRBV18 and TRBJ1-4 for the parts outside the CDR3, the full variable domain is NAGVMQNPRHLVRRRGQEARLRCSPMKGHSHVYWYRQLPEEGLKFMVYLQKENIIDESGMPKERFSAEFPKEGPSILRIQQVVRGDSAAYFCASSPQGASNEKLFFGSGTQLSVL.

This chain links TRBV19 with TRBJ1-4; D ambiguous. Germline V gives CDR1 LNHDA, CDR2 SQIVND (reference sequence). Trimming removed 5 bases from V and 4 bases from J, with 8 bases in between. This CDR3 has 13 residues. The CDR3 protein is CASSPDNNEKLFF. The CDR3 DNA follows: TGTGCCAGTAGTCCAGACAATAATGAAAAACTGTTTTTT.

To note about this clone: At the DNA level, this CDR3 is encoded by other sequences in the same sample as well. The rearrangement uses TRBV28 and TRBJ1-3, with D possibly matching TRBD1 (6 bases). The CDR3 has 14 residues. CDR1 and CDR2 (germline): MDHEN, SYDVKM. V gave up 3 bases and J gave up 1 base, with 7 bases separating them. As DNA, the CDR3 is TGTGCCAGCAGTTTCCAGGGGTCTGGAAACACCATATATTTT. Amino acids: CASSFQGSGNTIYF. The full variable domain, rest sourced from reference TRBV28 and TRBJ1-3, is DVKVTQSSRYLVKRTGEKVFLECVQDMDHENMFWYRQDPGLGLRLIYFSYDVKMKEKGDIPEGYSVSREKKERFSLILESASTNQTSMYLCASSFQGSGNTIYFGEGSWLTVV.

The V and J genes are TRBV7-6 and TRBJ1-1, with 9 bases that match TRBD1. This CDR3 has 14 amino acids. Germline trimming cut 5 bases from V and 3 bases from J; bases unmatched to any gene: 4. Germline V CDR1 and CDR2: SGHVS, FNYEAQ. The CDR3 DNA follows: TGTGCCAGCAGCCCCCGGGACAGGGACACTGAAGCTTTCTTT. This encodes CASSPRDRDTEAFF.

The chain is built from TRBV2 and TRBJ1-2; possible D gene TRBD1, 6 bases. Trimming removed 8 bases at V and 6 bases at J, with 16 bases between. This CDR3 has 13 amino acids. Germline V gives CDR1 SNHLY, CDR2 FYNNEI. The CDR3 DNA is TGTGCCAGCGGGCAGGGGAGACGGGATGGCTACACCTTC. Translated: CASGQGRRDGYTF.

The gene calls are TRBV6-1 and TRBJ1-4; no clear D gene. The CDR3 runs to 16 residues. V was pared by 3 bases and J by 4 bases, with 15 bases between. CDR1 is MNHNS, CDR2 SASEGT, per germline. CDR3 in DNA: TGTGCCAGCAGTGATTTCACAGCAGGCAGTAATGAAAAACTGTTTTTT. Its protein product is CASSDFTAGSNEKLFF.

The V and J genes are TRBV6-1 and TRBJ2-7; weak D call: TRBD1 (5 bases). Germline V CDR1 and CDR2: MNHNS, SASEGT. The ends were cut back, 3 bases at V and 4 bases at J, with 13 bases in the middle. This CDR3 region has 14 residues. The CDR3 reads CASSDGAVVYEQYF. CDR3 nucleotides: TGTGCCAGCAGTGATGGGGCGGTGGTATACGAGCAGTACTTC.

The J gene is TRBJ2-3, the V gene TRBV19, with D possibly being TRBD1 (5 bases). Trimming stripped 1 base from V and 5 bases from J, with 19 bases between. The CDR3 runs 17 residues. Germline V lookup: CDR1 LNHDA, CDR2 SQIVND (reference sequence). The CDR3 nucleotides are TGTGCCAGTAGTATAGTGGGAAGTCCTATAAGGGGAGATACGCAGTATTTT. The encoded protein is CASSIVGSPIRGDTQYF.

This chain uses TRBV5-4 with TRBJ2-1, with 14 bases fitting TRBD2. This CDR3 is 16 amino acids long. Germline V gene lookup returns CDR1 SGHNT and CDR2 YYREEE (reference sequence). V lost 4 bases, J lost 6 bases, and 6 bases stayed unmatched. CDR3 in amino acids: CASSIGLAGGINEQFF. The CDR3 region has the DNA TGTGCCAGCAGCATCGGACTAGCGGGGGGTATCAATGAGCAGTTCTTC.

The chain employs TRBV29-1 and TRBJ1-3; 7 bases fit TRBD1. The V and J ends lost 5 bases and 0 bases, in that order; junction bases with no gene match: 4. Germline CDR1 is SQVTM and CDR2 is ANQGSEA. This CDR3 comprises 14 residues. The CDR3 region has the DNA TGCAGCGTTTCCGACAGGGCCTCTGGAAACACCATATATTTT. This gives the protein CSVSDRASGNTIYF. Filled out from reference TRBV29-1 and TRBJ1-3, the complete variable domain reads SAVISQKPSRDICQRGTSLTIQCQVDSQVTMMFWYRQQPGQSLTLIATANQGSEATYESGFVIDKFPISRPNLTFSTLTVSNMSPEDSSIYLCSVSDRASGNTIYFGEGSWLTVV.

This chain joins TRBV20-1 and TRBJ2-7; tentatively, D is TRBD1 (5 bases). The germline V gene encodes CDR1 DFQATT and CDR2 SNEGSKA (reference sequence). V was pared by 3 bases and J by 2 bases, with 11 bases between. The CDR3 loop spans 13 amino acids. The CDR3 region has the DNA TGCAGTGCTAGTGGAGACAGCACCTACGAGCAGTACTTC. It encodes CSASGDSTYEQYF.

V and J are TRBV29-1 and TRBJ1-1; 9 bases line up with TRBD1. CDR3 size: 14 residues. CDR1 is SQVTM, CDR2 ANQGSEA, per germline. V lost 2 bases to trimming and J lost 4 bases; unmatched junction nucleotides: 5. The DNA of the CDR3 is TGCAGCGTTGAACTGGGACAGGGATCCACTGAAGCTTTCTTT. Translated, it gives CSVELGQGSTEAFF.

The rearrangement uses TRBV20-1 and TRBJ2-2; 8 bases agree with TRBD1. In germline, CDR1 is DFQATT, CDR2 SNEGSKA (reference sequence). The CDR3 length is 14 residues. V lost 3 bases, J lost 2 bases, and 2 bases stayed unmatched. CDR3 region: CSASDRGNTGELFF. CDR3 nucleotides: TGCAGTGCTAGTGACAGGGGAAACACCGGGGAGCTGTTTTTT.

The chain links TRBV28 to TRBJ2-7; maybe TRBD1 (6 bases). V was trimmed by 3 bases and J by 2 bases, leaving 17 bases between them. This CDR3 is 16 amino acids long. The germline gives CDR1 MDHEN, CDR2 SYDVKM. The CDR3: CASSFDRDKVTYEQYF. CDR3 DNA sequence: TGTGCCAGCAGTTTTGATCGGGACAAAGTAACCTACGAGCAGTACTTC.

J is TRBJ1-1 and V is TRBV29-1; 7 nucleotides agree with TRBD1. CDR3 length: 14 residues. V trimming: 0 bases; J trimming: 5 bases; junction bases outside the gene matches: 6. CDR1 and CDR2 from the germline V gene are SQVTM and ANQGSEA. CDR3 sequence (DNA): TGCAGCGTTGAAGACGCACAGGGGTATACTGAAGCTTTCTTT. This codes for CSVEDAQGYTEAFF.

This clone showed up just a few times. The genes are TRBV7-2 and TRBJ2-2, with D perhaps matching TRBD1 (6 bases). The CDR3 loop spans 16 amino acids. Trimming pared 4 bases from V and 1 base from J, leaving 13 bases between. Per germline, CDR1 SGHTA and CDR2 FQGNSA. As DNA, the CDR3 is TGTGCCAGCAGCTCTTGGGGGACACTGAACACCGGGGAGCTGTTTTTT. It codes for CASSSWGTLNTGELFF.

J is TRBJ1-6 and V is TRBV28, with D unresolved. Per the germline V gene, CDR1 is MDHEN and CDR2 is SYDVKM. This CDR3 spans 11 amino acids. V shed 6 bases and J shed 16 bases, with 13 bases lying between them. The CDR3 DNA is TGTGCCAGCAGAGAACACGGAGTTCTCCACTTT. This translates into CASREHGVLHF.

The chain couples TRBV7-9 to TRBJ2-1, with 9 bases lining up with TRBD2. Germline CDR1 reads SEHNR; CDR2 reads FQNEAQ (reference sequence). The CDR3 runs to 15 residues. With V trimmed by 1 base and J by 7 bases, 5 bases remained unmatched. CDR3 in amino acids: CASSLGTSASNEQFF. CDR3 DNA: TGTGCCAGCAGCTTAGGGACTAGCGCGTCGAATGAGCAGTTCTTC.

This clone was observed a few times. The rearrangement uses TRBV2 and TRBJ1-6; D ambiguous. The germline gives CDR1 SNHLY, CDR2 FYNNEI. Between the trimmed V and J ends, which lost 7 bases and 11 bases, there was a span of 18 bases. The CDR3 totals 14 residues. Here the CDR3 reads CASKTEGRPAPLHF. The CDR3 bases are TGTGCCAGCAAGACGGAGGGTAGGCCTGCACCCCTCCACTTT.

The chain recombines TRBV19 with TRBJ2-7; 7 bases map to TRBD2. The germline V gene has CDR1 LNHDA and CDR2 SQIVND (reference sequence). V shed 5 bases and J 5 bases; nucleotides not matched to a gene: 12. The CDR3 length is 15 residues. CDR3 in DNA: TGTGCCAGTAGTCCTTGGTACGGGGGGTCCCACGAGCAGTACTTC. Its protein product is CASSPWYGGSHEQYF.

The chain links TRBV7-9 to TRBJ1-4, with TRBD1 matching over 10 bases. The germline gives CDR1 SEHNR, CDR2 FQNEAQ (reference sequence). Unmatched junction bases numbered 3, after V lost 1 base and J lost 7 bases. This CDR3 region has 15 residues. CDR3 amino acids: CASSLEGQGSEKLFF. CDR3 bases: TGTGCCAGCAGCTTAGAGGGACAGGGGAGTGAAAAACTGTTTTTT.